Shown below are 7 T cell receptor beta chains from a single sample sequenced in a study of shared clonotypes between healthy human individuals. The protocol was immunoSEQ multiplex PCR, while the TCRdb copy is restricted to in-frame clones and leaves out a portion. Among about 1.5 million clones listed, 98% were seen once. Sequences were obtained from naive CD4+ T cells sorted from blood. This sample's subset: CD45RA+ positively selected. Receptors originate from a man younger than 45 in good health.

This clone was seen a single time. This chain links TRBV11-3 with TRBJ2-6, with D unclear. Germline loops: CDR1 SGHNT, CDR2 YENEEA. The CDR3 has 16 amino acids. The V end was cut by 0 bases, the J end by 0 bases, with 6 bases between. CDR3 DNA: TGTGCCAGCAGCTTAGATGGACCCTCTGGGGCCAACGTCCTGACTTTC. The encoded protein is CASSLDGPSGANVLTF.

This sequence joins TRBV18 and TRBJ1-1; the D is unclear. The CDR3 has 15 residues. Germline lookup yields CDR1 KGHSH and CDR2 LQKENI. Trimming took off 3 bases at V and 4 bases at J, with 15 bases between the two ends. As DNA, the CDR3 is TGTGCCAGCTCACCTGTTGTTGGTGAGGGCACTGAAGCTTTCTTT. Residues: CASSPVVGEGTEAFF.

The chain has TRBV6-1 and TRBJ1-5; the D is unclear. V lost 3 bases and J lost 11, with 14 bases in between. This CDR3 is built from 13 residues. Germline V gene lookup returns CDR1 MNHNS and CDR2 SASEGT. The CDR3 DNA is TGTGCCAGCAGTGATCTCGGTGGGCGCACCCAGCATTTT. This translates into CASSDLGGRTQHF.

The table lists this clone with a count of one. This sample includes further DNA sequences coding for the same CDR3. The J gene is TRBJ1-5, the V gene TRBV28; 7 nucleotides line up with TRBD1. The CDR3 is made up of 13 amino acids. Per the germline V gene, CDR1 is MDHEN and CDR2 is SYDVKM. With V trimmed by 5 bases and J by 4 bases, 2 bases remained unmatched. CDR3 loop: CASSLQGNQPQHF. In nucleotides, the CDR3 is TGTGCCAGCAGTCTACAGGGGAATCAGCCCCAGCATTTT.

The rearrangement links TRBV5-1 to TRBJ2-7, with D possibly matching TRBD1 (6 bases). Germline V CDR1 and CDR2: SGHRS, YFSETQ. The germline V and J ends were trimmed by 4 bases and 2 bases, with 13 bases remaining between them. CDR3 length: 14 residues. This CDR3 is CASSPGQPAYEQYF. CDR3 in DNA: TGCGCCAGCAGCCCCGGACAGCCAGCCTACGAGCAGTACTTC. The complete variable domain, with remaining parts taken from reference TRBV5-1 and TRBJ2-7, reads KAGVTQTPRYLIKTRGQQVTLSCSPISGHRSVSWYQQTPGQGLQFLFEYFSETQRNKGNFPGRFSGRQFSNSRSEMNVSTLELGDSALYLCASSPGQPAYEQYFGPGTRLTVT.

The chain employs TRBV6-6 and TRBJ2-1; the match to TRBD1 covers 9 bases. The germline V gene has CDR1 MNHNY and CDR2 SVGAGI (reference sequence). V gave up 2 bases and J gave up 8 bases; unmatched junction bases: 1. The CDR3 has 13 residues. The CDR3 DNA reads TGTGCCAGCAGTTACAGGACAGGGGATGAGCAGTTCTTC. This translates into CASSYRTGDEQFF.

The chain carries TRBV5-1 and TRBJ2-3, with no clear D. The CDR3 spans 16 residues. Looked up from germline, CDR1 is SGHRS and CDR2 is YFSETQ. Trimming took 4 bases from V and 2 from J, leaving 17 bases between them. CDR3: CASSPSVAGATDTQYF. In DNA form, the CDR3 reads TGCGCCAGCAGCCCCTCGGTGGCCGGCGCCACAGATACGCAGTATTTT.